A selection of T cell receptor beta chains follows, all from one sample in a study of blood T cell repertoires in COVID-19. The table came from immunoSEQ multiplex PCR; TCRdb's copy has only in-frame clones and leaves some out. The table shows some 180,000 clones, with around 90% occurring only once. The specimen sequenced was peripheral blood. The source is a man aged 50 to 60 with acute or convalescent COVID-19. Each CDR3 is given with its conserved first and last residue. A D gene is named only where the DNA matches it firmly. The listing skips clone size in some rows; elsewhere it reads once, few, many or a size class.

TRBV2	.	.	TRBJ1-4	CASSVWGGVGEKLFF	TGTGCCAGCAGTGTTTGGGGGGGTGTCGGTGAAAAACTGTTTTTT
TRBV9	.	TRBD2	TRBJ2-1	CASSVGREGDEQFF	TGTGCCAGCAGCGTAGGGCGGGAGGGCGATGAGCAGTTCTTC
TRBV6-6	.	TRBD1	TRBJ1-2	CASSNRDSNGYTF	TGTGCCAGCAGTAACCGGGACAGTAATGGCTACACCTTC
TRBV27	.	.	TRBJ1-1	CASSPLGGAGTEAFF	TGTGCCAGCAGTCCCCTCGGGGGAGCGGGGACTGAAGCTTTCTTT
TRBV18	.	.	TRBJ1-2	CASSPFSGLAPSNYGYTF	TGTGCCAGCTCACCATTCTCAGGCTTGGCCCCTTCTAACTATGGCTACACCTTC
TRBV27	.	TRBD1	TRBJ1-1	CASSLQNRGPTVTEAFF	TGTGCCAGCAGTTTGCAAAACAGGGGACCGACGGTTACTGAAGCTTTCTTT
TRBV28	.	.	TRBJ2-1	CASSLSGYNEQFF	TGTGCCAGCAGTTTATCCGGGTACAATGAGCAGTTCTTC
TRBV19	.	.	TRBJ1-6	CASSAKQGFPSFNSPLHF	TGTGCCAGTAGTGCCAAGCAGGGTTTCCCCAGCTTCAATTCACCCCTCCACTTT
TRBV18	.	TRBD2	TRBJ2-3	CASSPSATSGSYATDTQYF	TGTGCCAGCTCACCTTCCGCGACTAGCGGTTCCTATGCCACAGATACGCAGTATTTT
TRBV5-5	.	.	TRBJ1-1	CASSLATSTVNTEAFF	TGTGCCAGCAGCTTGGCTACCTCGACAGTTAACACTGAAGCTTTCTTT
TRBV29-1	.	.	TRBJ2-1	CSVAKLAEGGEQFF	TGCAGCGTTGCAAAGTTAGCGGAGGGCGGGGAGCAGTTCTTC
TRBV5-5	.	.	TRBJ1-2	CASSPTIGDNYGYTF	TGTGCCAGCAGCCCGACGATTGGAGATAACTATGGCTACACCTTC
TRBV6-5	.	.	TRBJ2-7	CASSLSVAEQYF	TGTGCCAGCAGCCTGTCAGTGGCCGAGCAGTACTTC
TRBV28	.	.	TRBJ1-5	CASSLSRGQPQHF	TGTGCCAGCAGTTTATCGCGCGGTCAGCCCCAGCATTTT
TRBV2	once	TRBD1	TRBJ1-6	CASSRAIGGSPLHF	TGTGCCAGCAGTCGAGCTATAGGGGGCTCACCCCTCCACTTT
TRBV9	.	TRBD2	TRBJ2-3	CASSVGLAMEDTQYF	TGTGCCAGCAGCGTCGGACTAGCGATGGAAGATACGCAGTATTTT
TRBV6-2/TRBV6-3	.	.	TRBJ1-6	CASSYGRGNSPLHF	TGTGCCAGCAGTTACGGAAGGGGGAATTCACCCCTCCACTTT
TRBV28	.	.	TRBJ1-1	CASSPRTGMNTEAFF	TGTGCCAGCAGTCCAAGGACGGGGATGAACACTGAAGCTTTCTTT
TRBV10-3	.	TRBD1	TRBJ2-1	CAITGDRNNEQFF	TGTGCCATCACTGGGGACAGGAACAATGAGCAGTTCTTC
TRBV6-5	.	.	TRBJ1-2	CASSYSQGYYGYTF	TGTGCCAGCAGTTACTCGCAGGGCTACTATGGCTACACCTTC
TRBV27	.	.	TRBJ2-3	CASSFHPNPGQDTQYF	TGTGCCAGCAGTTTTCACCCCAACCCAGGACAAGATACGCAGTATTTT
TRBV6-6	.	TRBD2	TRBJ2-1	CASRGLAGYSYNEQFF	TGTGCCAGCAGGGGACTAGCGGGATACTCCTACAATGAGCAGTTCTTC
TRBV5-1	.	TRBD1	TRBJ2-1	CASSLWDSNYDEQFF	TGCGCCAGCAGCTTGTGGGACAGCAACTACGATGAGCAGTTCTTC
TRBV24-1	.	.	TRBJ1-3	CAPITGPSGNTIYF	TGTGCCCCAATCACAGGGCCCTCTGGAAACACCATATATTTT
TRBV12-5	.	TRBD1	TRBJ1-2	CASGLDRGEAYGYTF	TGTGCTAGTGGTTTAGACAGGGGAGAGGCCTATGGCTACACCTTC
TRBV29-1	few	.	TRBJ1-1	CSVAGNLNTEAFF	TGCAGCGTTGCAGGGAACTTGAACACTGAAGCTTTCTTT
TRBV19	.	.	TRBJ2-2	CASSADKNTGELFF	TGTGCCAGTAGTGCGGACAAAAACACCGGGGAGCTGTTTTTT
TRBV28	.	TRBD2	TRBJ2-7	CASTKLAVYEQYF	TGTGCCAGCACCAAACTAGCGGTCTACGAGCAGTACTTC
TRBV6-6	.	TRBD1	TRBJ1-4	CASRGTGRNEKLFF	TGTGCCAGCAGAGGGACAGGGCGGAATGAAAAACTGTTTTTT
TRBV19	.	TRBD2	TRBJ2-3	CASSIRLAATDTQYF	TGTGCCAGTAGTATCCGTCTAGCGGCCACAGATACGCAGTATTTT